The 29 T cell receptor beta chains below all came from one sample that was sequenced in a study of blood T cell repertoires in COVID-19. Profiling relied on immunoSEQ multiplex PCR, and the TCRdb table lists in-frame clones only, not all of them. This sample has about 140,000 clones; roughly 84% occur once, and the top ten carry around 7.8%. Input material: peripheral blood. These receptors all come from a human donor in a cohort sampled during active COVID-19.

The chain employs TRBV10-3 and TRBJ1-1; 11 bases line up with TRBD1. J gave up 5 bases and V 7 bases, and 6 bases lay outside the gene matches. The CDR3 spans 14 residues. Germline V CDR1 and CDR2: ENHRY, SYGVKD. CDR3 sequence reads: CAITGQGAETEAFF. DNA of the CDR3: TGTGCCATCACCGGACAGGGGGCCGAGACTGAAGCTTTCTTT.

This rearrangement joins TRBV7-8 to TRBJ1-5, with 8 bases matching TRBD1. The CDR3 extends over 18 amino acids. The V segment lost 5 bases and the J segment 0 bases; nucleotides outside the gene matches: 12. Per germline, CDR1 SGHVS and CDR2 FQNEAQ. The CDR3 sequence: CASSPPDRVRHSNQPQHF. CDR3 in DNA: TGTGCCAGCAGCCCTCCGGACAGGGTAAGGCATAGCAATCAGCCCCAGCATTTT.

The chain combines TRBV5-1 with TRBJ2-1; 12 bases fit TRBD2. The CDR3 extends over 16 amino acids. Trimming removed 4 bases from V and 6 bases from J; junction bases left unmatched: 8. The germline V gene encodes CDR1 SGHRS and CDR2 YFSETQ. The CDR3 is CASSTWTSGAGNEQFF. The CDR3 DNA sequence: TGCGCCAGCAGCACTTGGACTAGCGGGGCGGGCAATGAGCAGTTCTTC.

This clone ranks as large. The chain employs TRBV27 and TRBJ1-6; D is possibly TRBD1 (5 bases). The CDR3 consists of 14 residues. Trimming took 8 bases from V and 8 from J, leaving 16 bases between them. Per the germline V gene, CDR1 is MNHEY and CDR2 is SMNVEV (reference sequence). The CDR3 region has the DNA TGTGCCAGCCCCGCGGCAGGACAACATTCACCCCTCCACTTT. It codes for CASPAAGQHSPLHF.

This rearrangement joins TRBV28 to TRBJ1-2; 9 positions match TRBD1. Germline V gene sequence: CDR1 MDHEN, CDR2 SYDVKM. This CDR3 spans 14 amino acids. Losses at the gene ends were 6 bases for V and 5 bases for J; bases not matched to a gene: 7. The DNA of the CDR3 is TGTGCCAGCAGAAAACCGGGACAGGGTTATGGCTACACCTTC. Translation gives CASRKPGQGYGYTF.

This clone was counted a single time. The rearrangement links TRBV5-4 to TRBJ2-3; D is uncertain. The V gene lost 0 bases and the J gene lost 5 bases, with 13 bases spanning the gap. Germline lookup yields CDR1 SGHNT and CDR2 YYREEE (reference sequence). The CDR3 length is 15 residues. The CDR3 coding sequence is TGTGCCAGCAGCTTGGGTCTGCATTCACAAGATACGCAGTATTTT. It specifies CASSLGLHSQDTQYF.

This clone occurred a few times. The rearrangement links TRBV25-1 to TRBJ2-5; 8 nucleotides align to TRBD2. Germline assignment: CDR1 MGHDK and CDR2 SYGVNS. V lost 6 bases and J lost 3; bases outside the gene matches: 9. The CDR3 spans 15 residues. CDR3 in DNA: TGTGCCAGCAGGGGCTGGCGGGGGGCCGAAGAGACCCAGTACTTC. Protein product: CASRGWRGAEETQYF.

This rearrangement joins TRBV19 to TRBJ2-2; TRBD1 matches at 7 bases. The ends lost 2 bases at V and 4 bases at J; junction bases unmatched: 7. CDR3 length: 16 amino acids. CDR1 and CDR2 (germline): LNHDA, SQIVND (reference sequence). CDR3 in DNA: TGTGCCAGTAGTATAATGGCAGGGGGTCGCACCGGGGAGCTGTTTTTT. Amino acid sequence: CASSIMAGGRTGELFF.

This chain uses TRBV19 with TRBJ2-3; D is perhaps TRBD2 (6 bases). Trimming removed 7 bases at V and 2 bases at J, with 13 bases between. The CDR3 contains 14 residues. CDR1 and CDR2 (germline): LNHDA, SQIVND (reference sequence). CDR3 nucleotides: TGTGCCAGTAAACCGGAGCGGGCCACAGATACGCAGTATTTT. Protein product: CASKPERATDTQYF.

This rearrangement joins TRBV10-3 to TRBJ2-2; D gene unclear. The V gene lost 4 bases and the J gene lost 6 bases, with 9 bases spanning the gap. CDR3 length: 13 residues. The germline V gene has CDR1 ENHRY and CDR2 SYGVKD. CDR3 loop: CAISVKPPGELFF. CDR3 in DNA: TGTGCCATCAGTGTAAAGCCGCCCGGGGAGCTGTTTTTT.

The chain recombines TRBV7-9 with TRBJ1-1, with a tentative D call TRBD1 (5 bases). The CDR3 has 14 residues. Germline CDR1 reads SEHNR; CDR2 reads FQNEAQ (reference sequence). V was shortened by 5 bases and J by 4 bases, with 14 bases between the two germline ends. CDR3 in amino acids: CASSHPGQGTEAFF. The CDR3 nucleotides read TGTGCCAGCAGCCACCCCGGGCAGGGCACTGAAGCTTTCTTT.

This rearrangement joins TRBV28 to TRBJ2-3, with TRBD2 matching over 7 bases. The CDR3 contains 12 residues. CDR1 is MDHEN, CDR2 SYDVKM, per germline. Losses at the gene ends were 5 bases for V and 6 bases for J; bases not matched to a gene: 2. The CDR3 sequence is CASSTSADTQYF. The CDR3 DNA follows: TGTGCCAGCAGTACTAGCGCCGATACGCAGTATTTT.

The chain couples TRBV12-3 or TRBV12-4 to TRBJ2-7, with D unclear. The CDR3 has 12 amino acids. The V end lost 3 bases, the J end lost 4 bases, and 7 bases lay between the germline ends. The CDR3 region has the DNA TGTGCCAGCAGTTTGTTCCGGTACGAGCAGTACTTC. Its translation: CASSLFRYEQYF.

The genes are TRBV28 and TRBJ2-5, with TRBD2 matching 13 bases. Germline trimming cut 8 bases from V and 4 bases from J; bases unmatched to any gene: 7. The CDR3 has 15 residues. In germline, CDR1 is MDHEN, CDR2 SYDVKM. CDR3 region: CASGPGLAGRETQYF. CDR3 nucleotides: TGTGCCAGCGGGCCGGGACTAGCGGGGAGAGAGACCCAGTACTTC. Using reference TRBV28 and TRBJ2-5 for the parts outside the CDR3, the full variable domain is DVKVTQSSRYLVKRTGEKVFLECVQDMDHENMFWYRQDPGLGLRLIYFSYDVKMKEKGDIPEGYSVSREKKERFSLILESASTNQTSMYLCASGPGLAGRETQYFGPGTRLLVL.

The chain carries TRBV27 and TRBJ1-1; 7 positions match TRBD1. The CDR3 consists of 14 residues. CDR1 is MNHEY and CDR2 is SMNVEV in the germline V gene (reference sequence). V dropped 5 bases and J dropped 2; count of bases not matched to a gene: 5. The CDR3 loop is CASSRTGPNTEAFF. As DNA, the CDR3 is TGTGCCAGCAGTAGGACAGGTCCTAACACTGAAGCTTTCTTT.

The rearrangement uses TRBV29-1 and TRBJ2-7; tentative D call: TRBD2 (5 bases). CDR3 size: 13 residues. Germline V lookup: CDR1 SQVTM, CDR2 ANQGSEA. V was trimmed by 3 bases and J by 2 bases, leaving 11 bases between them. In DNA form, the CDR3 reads TGCAGCGTTGATTCAGACGGGACCTACGAGCAGTACTTC. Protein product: CSVDSDGTYEQYF.

The CDR3 protein is CASRFSPDTF. The CDR3 DNA is TGTGCAAGTCGCTTTAGTCCGGACACCTTC. The chain uses TRBV12-2 and TRBJ1-2. TRBV12-2 is annotated as a pseudogene. The length of the CDR3 is 10 residues.

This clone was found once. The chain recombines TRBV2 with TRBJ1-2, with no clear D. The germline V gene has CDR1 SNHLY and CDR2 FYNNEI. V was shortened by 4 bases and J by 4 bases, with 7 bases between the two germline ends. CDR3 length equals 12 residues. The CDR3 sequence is CASSGGFYGYTF. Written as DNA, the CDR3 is TGTGCCAGCAGTGGAGGGTTCTATGGCTACACCTTC.

The CDR3 region has the DNA TGTGCCAGCAGCCGCGGACAGGGAAGTTGGCAGCCCCAGCATTTT. Protein: CASSRGQGSWQPQHF. This chain links TRBV6-1 with TRBJ1-5, with TRBD1 matching 8 bases. Germline-derived CDR1 and CDR2 are MNHNS and SASEGT. V gave up 6 bases and J gave up 7 bases; unmatched junction bases: 11. The CDR3 spans 15 residues.

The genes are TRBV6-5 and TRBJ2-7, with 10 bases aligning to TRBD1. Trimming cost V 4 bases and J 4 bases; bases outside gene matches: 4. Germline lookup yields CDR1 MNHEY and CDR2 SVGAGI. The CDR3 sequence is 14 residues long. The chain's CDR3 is CASSSRDRGYEQYF. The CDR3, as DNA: TGTGCCAGCAGTTCCCGGGACAGGGGTTACGAGCAGTACTTC.

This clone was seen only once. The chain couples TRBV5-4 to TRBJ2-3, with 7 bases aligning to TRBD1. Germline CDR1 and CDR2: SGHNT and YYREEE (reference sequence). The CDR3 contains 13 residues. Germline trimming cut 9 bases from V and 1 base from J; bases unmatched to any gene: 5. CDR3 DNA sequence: TGTGCCACCAGTACAGGGGGCACAGATACGCAGTATTTT. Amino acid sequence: CATSTGGTDTQYF.

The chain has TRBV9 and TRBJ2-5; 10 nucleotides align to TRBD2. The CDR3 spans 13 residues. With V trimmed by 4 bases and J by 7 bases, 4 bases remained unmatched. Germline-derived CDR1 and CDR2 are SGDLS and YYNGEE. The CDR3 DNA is TGTGCCAGCAGCCCCCGACTAGCGGGGACCCAGTACTTC. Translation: CASSPRLAGTQYF.

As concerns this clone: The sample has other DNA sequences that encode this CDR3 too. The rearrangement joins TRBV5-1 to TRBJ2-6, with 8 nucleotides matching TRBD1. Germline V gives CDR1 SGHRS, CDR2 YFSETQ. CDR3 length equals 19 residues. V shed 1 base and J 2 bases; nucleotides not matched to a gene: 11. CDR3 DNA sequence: TGCGCCAGCAGCTTGTTTGGAGGCCAGGGGGCGCCTGGGGCCAACGTCCTGACTTTC. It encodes CASSLFGGQGAPGANVLTF.

The CDR3 loop is CASSPPRLAGSETQYF. CDR3 coding DNA: TGTGCCAGCTCACCACCCCGACTAGCAGGTTCAGAGACCCAGTACTTC. The J gene is TRBJ2-5, the V gene TRBV18; 7 bases are shared with TRBD2. The ends lost 0 bases at V and 4 bases at J; junction bases unmatched: 8. In germline, CDR1 is KGHSH, CDR2 LQKENI. The CDR3 runs 16 residues.

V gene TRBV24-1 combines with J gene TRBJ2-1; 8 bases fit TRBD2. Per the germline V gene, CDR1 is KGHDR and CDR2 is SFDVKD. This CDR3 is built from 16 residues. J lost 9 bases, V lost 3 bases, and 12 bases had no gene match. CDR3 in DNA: TGTGCCACCAGTGATCCCAGCCGGGGGGGCGGGAGTGAGCAGTTCTTC. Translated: CATSDPSRGGGSEQFF.

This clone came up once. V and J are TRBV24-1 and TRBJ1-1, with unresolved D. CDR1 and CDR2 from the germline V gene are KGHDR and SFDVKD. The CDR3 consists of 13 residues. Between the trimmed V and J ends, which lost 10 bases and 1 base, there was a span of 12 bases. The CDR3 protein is CATQVGRNTEAFF. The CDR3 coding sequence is TGTGCCACGCAGGTCGGCAGGAACACTGAAGCTTTCTTT.

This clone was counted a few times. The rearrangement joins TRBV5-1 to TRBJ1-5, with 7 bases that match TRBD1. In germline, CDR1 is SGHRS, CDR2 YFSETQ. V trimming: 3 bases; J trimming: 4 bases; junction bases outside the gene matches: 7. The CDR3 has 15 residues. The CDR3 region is CASSSGDRPNQPQHF. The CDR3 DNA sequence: TGCGCCAGCAGCTCCGGGGACAGACCAAATCAGCCCCAGCATTTT.

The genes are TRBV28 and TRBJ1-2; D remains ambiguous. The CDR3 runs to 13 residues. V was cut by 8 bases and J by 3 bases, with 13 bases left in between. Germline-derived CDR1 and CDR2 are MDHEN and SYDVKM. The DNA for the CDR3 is TGTGCCAGCCACTTATCACGGGACTATGGCTACACCTTC. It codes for CASHLSRDYGYTF.

This CDR3 reads CASSPGQSNEKLFF. CDR3 nucleotide sequence: TGTGCCAGCAGCCCCGGACAGTCTAATGAAAAACTGTTTTTT. The chain links TRBV7-9 to TRBJ1-4; D possibly corresponds to TRBD1 (6 bases). V was cut by 5 bases and J by 3 bases, with 10 bases left in between. CDR1 and CDR2 (germline): SEHNR, FQNEAQ (reference sequence). The CDR3 is 14 amino acids. Using reference TRBV7-9 and TRBJ1-4 for the parts outside the CDR3, the full variable domain is DTGVSQNPRHKITKRGQNVTFRCDPISEHNRLYWYRQTLGQGPEFLTYFQNEAQLEKSRLLSDRFSAERPKGSFSTLEIQRTEQGDSAMYLCASSPGQSNEKLFFGSGTQLSVL.